Following are 23 T cell receptor beta chains from one sample sequenced in a study of CD8+ T cells in alopecia areata. The treatment here: oral pan-JAK inhibitor, 5-10 mg twice daily. As the sequencing template, cDNA was produced by extracting RNA and reverse transcribing it. Assay: immunoSEQ multiplex PCR; the TCRdb copy retains only in-frame clones and omits some. Of about 120,000 clones in the sample, 53% are singletons; the top ten hold just over 0.45%. The sample here was CD4+ T cells sorted from blood, taken at week 4, from a patient treated with tofacitinib. The receptors stem from a human donor with alopecia areata.

The V gene is TRBV6-5, the J gene TRBJ1-2; TRBD1 agrees at 7 bases. The CDR3 spans 15 residues. Germline-derived CDR1 and CDR2 are MNHEY and SVGAGI. The V and J ends lost 4 bases and 7 bases, in that order; junction bases with no gene match: 12. This CDR3 reads CASSSTGTRQAGYTF. In nucleotides, the CDR3 is TGTGCCAGCAGTTCGACAGGGACCCGACAGGCTGGCTACACCTTC.

The rearrangement joins TRBV30 to TRBJ1-3, with 7 bases that match TRBD1. Germline CDR1 GTSNPN, CDR2 SVGIG (reference sequence). The CDR3 loop spans 15 amino acids. Germline trimming cut 4 bases from V and 0 bases from J; bases unmatched to any gene: 6. Here the CDR3 reads CAWTTTGISGNTIYF. The CDR3 DNA reads as TGTGCCTGGACCACGACAGGGATCTCTGGAAACACCATATATTTT.

CDR3: CSVGGGHSNTEAFF. The CDR3 bases are TGCAGCGTTGGGGGGGGACACTCGAACACTGAAGCTTTCTTT. J is TRBJ1-1 and V is TRBV29-1; a possible D gene is TRBD1 (6 bases). Germline lookup yields CDR1 SQVTM and CDR2 ANQGSEA. This CDR3 comprises 14 residues. The ends were cut back, 4 bases at V and 1 base at J, with 13 bases in the middle.

This clone is a singleton in its sample. V usage is TRBV29-1 and J usage is TRBJ1-2; perhaps TRBD1 as D (5 bases). Trimming cost V 7 bases and J 0 bases, with 12 bases left between them. Germline V gives CDR1 SQVTM, CDR2 ANQGSEA. This CDR3 has 13 residues. The CDR3 nucleotides are TGCAGCGACGTGGGGGGAGCTAACTATGGCTACACCTTC. Amino acids: CSDVGGANYGYTF.

The V call is TRBV6-5, the J call TRBJ1-1; D remains ambiguous. V was shortened by 2 bases and J by 2 bases, with 9 bases between the two germline ends. Germline V lookup: CDR1 MNHEY, CDR2 SVGAGI. This CDR3 contains 14 residues. DNA for the CDR3: TGTGCCAGCAGTTACAAGGAACCAAACACTGAAGCTTTCTTT. It codes for CASSYKEPNTEAFF.

The chain combines TRBV5-4 with TRBJ2-3; D is uncertain. The V gene lost 4 bases and the J gene lost 2 bases, with 8 bases spanning the gap. From germline, CDR1 is SGHNT and CDR2 YYREEE (reference sequence). The CDR3 covers 13 residues. In DNA form, the CDR3 reads TGTGCCAGCAGCCCGCGTGACACAGATACGCAGTATTTT. It is translated as CASSPRDTDTQYF.

This clone was found a few times. The chain links TRBV29-1 to TRBJ2-7; D gene unclear. The CDR3 covers 14 residues. Trimming left V 7 bases short and J 1 base short, with 17 bases between. Germline V gene lookup returns CDR1 SQVTM and CDR2 ANQGSEA. CDR3 nucleotides: TGCAGCGCCCGGACCTACAAAGGGTCCTACGAGCAGTACTTC. Protein product: CSARTYKGSYEQYF.

This clone has just a few counts. The chain uses TRBV30 and TRBJ2-3; D unclear. Germline V lookup: CDR1 GTSNPN, CDR2 SVGIG (reference sequence). V dropped 0 bases and J dropped 6 bases, with 19 bases sitting between them. CDR3 length equals 16 residues. CDR3 residues: CAWSVSRTRIGDTQYF. The CDR3 DNA follows: TGTGCCTGGAGTGTTTCAAGAACACGGATAGGGGATACGCAGTATTTT.

This sequence joins TRBV12-5 and TRBJ1-2; the D gene is possibly TRBD1 (5 bases). The V end was cut by 1 base, the J end by 4 bases, with 13 bases between. Germline V gene lookup returns CDR1 LGHNT and CDR2 FRNRAP. The CDR3 totals 15 residues. The CDR3 sequence: CASGLDTGALYGYTF. The CDR3 region has the DNA TGTGCTAGTGGTTTGGATACAGGAGCCCTCTATGGCTACACCTTC.

CDR3 nucleotides: TGTGCCAGCAGCATGGACAGGGGGCTTGAAGCTTTCTTT. Its protein product is CASSMDRGLEAFF. This chain uses TRBV6-5 with TRBJ1-1; 11 bases are a match to TRBD1. The CDR3 is made up of 13 amino acids. The germline gives CDR1 MNHEY, CDR2 SVGAGI. J gave up 7 bases and V 6 bases, and 4 bases lay outside the gene matches.

The V call is TRBV19, the J call TRBJ2-1; 9 bases are shared with TRBD2. J lost 4 bases, V lost 5 bases, and 3 bases had no gene match. Per germline, CDR1 LNHDA and CDR2 SQIVND (reference sequence). The CDR3 has 14 residues. This CDR3 reads CASSFSGGYNEQFF. CDR3 coding DNA: TGTGCCAGTAGTTTTAGCGGGGGATACAATGAGCAGTTCTTC.

This clone has a handful of counts. The genes are TRBV6-6 and TRBJ2-3; D is unclear. The CDR3 is 12 residues long. Trimming stripped 2 bases from V and 2 bases from J, with 2 bases between. Germline CDR1 reads MNHNY; CDR2 reads SVGAGI (reference sequence). The chain's CDR3 is CASSYNTDTQYF. In DNA, the CDR3 is TGTGCCAGCAGTTACAACACAGATACGCAGTATTTT.

The CDR3 nucleotides are TGTGCCAGCAGCCACGGGCCCCCCTACGAGCAGTACTTC. Translation gives CASSHGPPYEQYF. V and J are TRBV5-6 and TRBJ2-7; D call uncertain. The CDR3 covers 13 residues. Germline assignment: CDR1 SGHDT and CDR2 YYEEEE. Trimming removed 4 bases at V and 2 bases at J, with 10 bases between.

The genes are TRBV30 and TRBJ2-1, with D hard to call. Trimming stripped 1 base from V and 9 bases from J, with 13 bases between. The CDR3 is 13 residues long. Germline CDR1 and CDR2: GTSNPN and SVGIG (reference sequence). CDR3 bases: TGTGCCTGGAGTGCCCAAGGACGGAGTGAGCAGTTCTTC. Its protein product is CAWSAQGRSEQFF.

The chain is built from TRBV29-1 and TRBJ1-2; TRBD1 matches at 7 bases. Trimming cost V 6 bases and J 8 bases; bases outside gene matches: 9. This CDR3 has 12 residues. Germline CDR1 SQVTM, CDR2 ANQGSEA. CDR3 coding DNA: TGCAGCGTGAACCCAGGGGGGAGCGGCTACACCTTC. Translation gives CSVNPGGSGYTF.

J is TRBJ1-2 and V is TRBV30; TRBD1 might be the D (5 bases). V was shortened by 5 bases and J by 4 bases, with 17 bases between the two germline ends. The CDR3 extends over 14 amino acids. Germline V gives CDR1 GTSNPN, CDR2 SVGIG (reference sequence). CDR3 DNA sequence: TGTGCCTGGGCCCCCGACGACAGCCTCTATGGCTACACCTTC. This codes for CAWAPDDSLYGYTF.

This clone has more than one count but fewer than ten. The V gene is TRBV19, the J gene TRBJ1-2; tentative D call: TRBD1 (6 bases). CDR1 and CDR2 from the germline V gene are LNHDA and SQIVND (reference sequence). The CDR3 length is 12 residues. Trimming left V 9 bases short and J 5 bases short, with 13 bases between. In DNA, the CDR3 is TGTGCCAGCGCCGGGACATCTTATGGCTACACCTTC. Residues: CASAGTSYGYTF.

The chain combines TRBV9 with TRBJ1-3; no clear D. Germline V gene sequence: CDR1 SGDLS, CDR2 YYNGEE. V dropped 0 bases and J dropped 0 bases, with 10 bases sitting between them. This CDR3 has 16 amino acids. The CDR3 reads CASSVELVSSGNTIYF. Here the CDR3 DNA reads TGTGCCAGCAGCGTAGAGCTCGTCAGCTCTGGAAACACCATATATTTT. Full variable domain (missing parts from reference TRBV9 and TRBJ1-3): DSGVTQTPKHLITATGQRVTLRCSPRSGDLSVYWYQQSLDQGLQFLIQYYNGEERAKGNILERFSAQQFPDLHSELNLSSLELGDSALYFCASSVELVSSGNTIYFGEGSWLTVV.

Remarks on this clone: Distinct nucleotide sequences in the sample also encode this CDR3. The DNA for the CDR3 is TGCGCCAGCAGCTTGGAGGGCGATACGCAGTATTTT. It encodes CASSLEGDTQYF. The chain has TRBV5-1 and TRBJ2-3; D remains ambiguous. V lost 0 bases to trimming and J lost 6 bases, with 5 bases between them. This CDR3 is 12 amino acids long. Germline V gene lookup returns CDR1 SGHRS and CDR2 YFSETQ.

This clone was counted at least ten times. This chain links TRBV7-9 with TRBJ2-1; TRBD2 agrees at 10 bases. Germline assignment: CDR1 SEHNR and CDR2 FQNEAQ (reference sequence). V shed 5 bases, J shed 5 bases, and the junction held 6 bases outside the gene matches. This CDR3 spans 15 amino acids. The CDR3 DNA follows: TGTGCCAGCAGCATGGGACTAGCGAGGAACAATGAGCAGTTCTTC. The encoded protein is CASSMGLARNNEQFF.

The V gene is TRBV2, the J gene TRBJ1-1; TRBD1 aligns across 10 bases. The germline V gene encodes CDR1 SNHLY and CDR2 FYNNEI. The CDR3 covers 14 residues. V was pared by 7 bases and J by 3 bases, with 5 bases of the junction left unmatched. The CDR3: CASITGQGYTEAFF. CDR3 nucleotide sequence: TGTGCCAGCATAACGGGACAGGGGTACACTGAAGCTTTCTTT. The full variable domain, completed using reference TRBV2 and TRBJ1-1, is EPEVTQTPSHQVTQMGQEVILRCVPISNHLYFYWYRQILGQKVEFLVSFYNNEISEKSEIFDDQFSVERPDGSNFTLKIRSTKLEDSAMYFCASITGQGYTEAFFGQGTRLTVV.

This rearrangement joins TRBV9 to TRBJ2-7; the D call may be TRBD1 or TRBD2 (5 bases each). Trimming removed 0 bases at V and 2 bases at J, with 12 bases between. CDR3 length: 15 amino acids. Germline values: CDR1 SGDLS, CDR2 YYNGEE. CDR3 nucleotide sequence: TGTGCCAGCAGCGTAGAAGGGACCAGTACCTACGAGCAGTACTTC. This gives the protein CASSVEGTSTYEQYF.

This chain connects TRBV29-1 to TRBJ2-7, with D unclear. The CDR3 has 12 amino acids. CDR1 is SQVTM, CDR2 ANQGSEA, per germline. V shed 3 bases and J shed 3 bases, with 9 bases lying between them. CDR3 protein: CSVDSSGYEQYF. As DNA, the CDR3 is TGCAGCGTTGATAGTTCGGGCTACGAGCAGTACTTC.